The present TCR beta chain was sequenced within a study of cytomegalovirus exposure and HLA in healthy donors. Broader study findings: In the analysis, some V segments, TRBV6-2 and TRBV6-3 included, were excluded as indistinguishable.

The V and J ends lost 2 bases and 2 bases respectively, with 11 bases between them. Germline CDR1 reads SEHNR; CDR2 reads FQNEAQ (reference sequence). There are 15 residues in the CDR3. In regard to this clone: Its antigen remains unknown.

This PCR relied on a set of 60 Vbeta primers and 13 Jbeta primers. Sequencing used immunoSEQ multiplex PCR; TCRdb keeps in-frame clones, though not all of them. The table shows 90,000 to 100,000 clones, with around 82% occurring only once. The V call is TRBV7-9, the J call TRBJ2-3, with D perhaps matching TRBD1 (6 bases). This TCR was recovered from a woman aged 55 to 70 in good health and CMV-seronegative. What was sequenced was PBMCs. CDR3 nucleotide sequence: TGTGCCAGCAGCTTACGGGACACCAACACAGATACGCAGTATTTT. It is translated as CASSLRDTNTDTQYF.